This paragraph reports one T cell receptor (beta chain). Trimming pared 7 bases from V and 2 bases from J, leaving 17 bases between. CDR1 MDHEN and CDR2 SYDVKM come from the germline V gene. The CDR3 is 15 residues long. The data were taken from a study of cytotoxic CD8 clonotypes in ibrutinib-treated CLL. Sequencing was performed with immunoSEQ multiplex PCR; in TCRdb, only in-frame clones are kept and a portion is missing. The sample records around 250,000 clones, 70% being singletons. The TCR was taken from a human donor with chronic lymphocytic leukemia. The rearrangement joins TRBV28 to TRBJ2-5; TRBD1 is a possible D gene (6 bases). The source was PBMCs, collected after 24 months of ibrutinib treatment. In DNA form, the CDR3 reads TGTGCCAGCACTCCAACTTCCGGGACACAAGAGACCCAGTACTTC. As protein: CASTPTSGTQETQYF.